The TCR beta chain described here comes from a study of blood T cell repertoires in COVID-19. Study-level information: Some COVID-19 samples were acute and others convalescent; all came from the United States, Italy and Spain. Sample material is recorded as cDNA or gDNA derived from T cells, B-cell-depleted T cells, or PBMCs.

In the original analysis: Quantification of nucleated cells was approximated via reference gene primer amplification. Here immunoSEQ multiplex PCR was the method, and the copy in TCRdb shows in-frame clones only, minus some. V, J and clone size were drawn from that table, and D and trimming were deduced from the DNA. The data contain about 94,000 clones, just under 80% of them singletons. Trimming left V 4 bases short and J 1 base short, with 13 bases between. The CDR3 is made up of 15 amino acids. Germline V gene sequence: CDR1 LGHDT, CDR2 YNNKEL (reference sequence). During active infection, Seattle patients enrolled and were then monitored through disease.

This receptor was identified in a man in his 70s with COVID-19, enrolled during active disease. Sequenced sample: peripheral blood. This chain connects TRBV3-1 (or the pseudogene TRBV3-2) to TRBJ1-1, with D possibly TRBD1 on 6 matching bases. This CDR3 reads CASSPNRAGNTEAFF. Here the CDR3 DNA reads TGTGCCAGCAGCCCCAACAGGGCCGGGAACACTGAAGCTTTCTTT.